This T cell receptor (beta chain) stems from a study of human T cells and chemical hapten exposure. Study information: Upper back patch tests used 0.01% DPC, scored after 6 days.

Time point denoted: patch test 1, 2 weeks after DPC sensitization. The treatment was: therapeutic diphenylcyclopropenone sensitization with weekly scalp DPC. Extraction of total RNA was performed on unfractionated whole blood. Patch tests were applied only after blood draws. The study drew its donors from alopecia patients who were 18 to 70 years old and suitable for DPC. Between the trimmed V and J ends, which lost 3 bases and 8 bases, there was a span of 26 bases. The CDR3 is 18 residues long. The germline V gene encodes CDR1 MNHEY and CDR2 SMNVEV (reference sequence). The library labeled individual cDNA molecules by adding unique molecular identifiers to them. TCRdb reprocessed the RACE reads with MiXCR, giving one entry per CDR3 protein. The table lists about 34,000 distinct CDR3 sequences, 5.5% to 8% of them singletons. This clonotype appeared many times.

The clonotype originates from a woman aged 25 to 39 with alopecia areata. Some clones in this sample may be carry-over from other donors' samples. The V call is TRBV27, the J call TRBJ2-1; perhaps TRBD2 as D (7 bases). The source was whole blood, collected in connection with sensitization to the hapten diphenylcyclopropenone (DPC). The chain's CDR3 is CASSFKTPTGGPGYEQFF. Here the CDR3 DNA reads TGTGCCAGCAGTTTTAAAACTCCCACGGGGGGCCCTGGCTATGAGCAGTTCTTC.